These 12 T cell receptor beta chains originate from one sample sequenced in a study of CD8+ T cells in alopecia areata. The sequencing template was cDNA reverse transcribed from extracted RNA. Generated by immunoSEQ multiplex PCR, the TCRdb table keeps only in-frame clones and is missing some. Of approximately 180,000 clones in the sample, 67% were seen once. This specimen was CD8+ T cells sorted from blood, taken at week 0. These receptors originate from a human donor with alopecia areata.

The genes are TRBV6-6 and TRBJ1-4, with D possibly matching TRBD1 (6 bases). Germline-derived CDR1 and CDR2 are MNHNY and SVGAGI (reference sequence). The CDR3 has 14 residues. V was clipped by 2 bases and J by 6 bases, with 10 bases between them. The CDR3 spells CASSYAGQYEKLFF. DNA of the CDR3: TGTGCCAGCAGTTACGCAGGACAGTATGAAAAACTGTTTTTT.

V and J are TRBV19 and TRBJ1-1, with D possibly TRBD1 on 6 matching bases. CDR3 size: 14 residues. Germline CDR1 reads LNHDA; CDR2 reads SQIVND (reference sequence). The V end lost 7 bases, the J end lost 0 bases, and 12 bases lay between the germline ends. In DNA form, the CDR3 reads TGTGCCAGTATCCGGGACACGCTGAACACTGAAGCTTTCTTT. This codes for CASIRDTLNTEAFF. Full variable domain (rest looked up from reference TRBV19 and TRBJ1-1): DGGITQSPKYLFRKEGQNVTLSCEQNLNHDAMYWYRQDPGQGLRLIYYSQIVNDFQKGDIAEGYSVSREKKESFPLTVTSAQKNPTAFYLCASIRDTLNTEAFFGQGTRLTVV.

Only a few counts were recorded for this clone. The genes are TRBV29-1 and TRBJ2-1; 12 bases are a match to TRBD2. Germline CDR1 reads SQVTM; CDR2 reads ANQGSEA. V shed 0 bases and J 7 bases; nucleotides not matched to a gene: 4. The CDR3 is made up of 15 amino acids. The CDR3 region has the DNA TGCAGCGTTGAAGAAGGGCTAGCGGGGGGGAATGAGCAGTTCTTC. This translates into CSVEEGLAGGNEQFF.

This clone was detected once. CDR3 coding DNA: TGTGCCAGCAGCTTCCTCGGGGGTTCCAAAAACATTCAGTACTTC. Translated: CASSFLGGSKNIQYF. J is TRBJ2-4 and V is TRBV7-8; possible D gene TRBD2, 6 bases. Trimming took 3 bases from V and 2 from J, leaving 11 bases between them. The CDR3 is 15 amino acids. From germline, CDR1 is SGHVS and CDR2 FQNEAQ.

The chain links TRBV6-5 to TRBJ2-3; 12 bases align to TRBD2. This CDR3 comprises 15 residues. Germline V gives CDR1 MNHEY, CDR2 SVGAGI. J lost 4 bases, V lost 2 bases, and 1 base had no gene match. The CDR3 nucleotides read TGTGCCAGCAGTTACGCTAGCGGGGGGGCAGATACGCAGTATTTT. Translation gives CASSYASGGADTQYF.

The chain couples TRBV30 to TRBJ1-2; no reliable D call. The CDR3 is 14 residues long. CDR1 and CDR2 from the germline V gene are GTSNPN and SVGIG (reference sequence). The V gene lost 5 bases and the J gene lost 8 bases, with 21 bases spanning the gap. CDR3 amino acids: CAWEAGGASGGYTF. The CDR3 nucleotides are TGTGCCTGGGAAGCAGGTGGCGCCAGTGGGGGCTACACCTTC.

The genes are TRBV2 and TRBJ2-3, with 7 bases lining up with TRBD2. With 5 bases clipped from V and 9 bases from J, the junction kept 11 bases outside the gene matches. Looked up from germline, CDR1 is SNHLY and CDR2 is FYNNEI. The length of the CDR3 is 14 residues. CDR3 amino acids: CASSPWDYLETQYF. CDR3 DNA sequence: TGTGCCAGCAGTCCCTGGGACTACCTAGAGACGCAGTATTTT.

A few counts support this clone. CDR3 coding DNA: TGCAGCGTCCCCAGGGGAGTACCATTGAACACCGGGGAGCTGTTTTTT. Translating it yields CSVPRGVPLNTGELFF. The chain couples TRBV29-1 to TRBJ2-2; perhaps TRBD1 as D (6 bases). Trimming shortened V by 6 bases and J by 1 base, and 18 bases separated the two germline ends. The CDR3 extends over 16 amino acids. Germline V gene sequence: CDR1 SQVTM, CDR2 ANQGSEA.

The V gene is TRBV7-9, the J gene TRBJ2-7; possible D gene TRBD1, 7 bases. The ends were cut back, 5 bases at V and 0 bases at J, with 17 bases in the middle. CDR1 is SEHNR and CDR2 is FQNEAQ in the germline V gene (reference sequence). The CDR3 runs to 16 residues. CDR3 loop: CASSGFRGASSYEQYF. As DNA, the CDR3 is TGTGCCAGCAGCGGATTCAGGGGGGCCTCCTCCTACGAGCAGTACTTC.

This clone was recorded once. The genes are TRBV6-4 and TRBJ2-7; D perhaps matches TRBD2 (5 bases). This CDR3 is 13 amino acids long. Germline CDR1 and CDR2: MRHNA and SNTAGT. Trimming left V 4 bases short and J 6 bases short, with 13 bases between. As DNA, the CDR3 is TGTGCCAGCAGTGTTGGACTCAGAGGCGAGCAGTACTTC. It translates to CASSVGLRGEQYF.

This clone has a handful of counts. The J gene is TRBJ1-2, the V gene TRBV18, with D unclear. The CDR3 has 12 residues. From germline, CDR1 is KGHSH and CDR2 LQKENI. Trimming shortened V by 3 bases and J by 4 bases, and 6 bases separated the two germline ends. The CDR3 loop is CASSPVLYGYTF. In DNA, the CDR3 is TGTGCCAGCTCACCGGTCCTCTATGGCTACACCTTC.

V usage is TRBV4-1 and J usage is TRBJ1-2; D is unclear. This CDR3 has 14 amino acids. Germline CDR1 is MGHRA and CDR2 is YSYEKL. Trimming left V 4 bases short and J 0 bases short, with 9 bases between. CDR3 coding DNA: TGCGCCAGCAGCCTCCATCTGCCTAACTATGGCTACACCTTC. Its translation: CASSLHLPNYGYTF.